This TCR beta chain is drawn from a study of T cells in Graves' hyperthyroidism and ophthalmopathy. General study points: Blood samples included most of the expanded thyroid clonotypes exceeding 0.001.

CDR1 and CDR2 (germline): DFQATT, SNEGSKA (reference sequence). Between the trimmed V and J ends, which lost 1 base and 18 bases, there was a span of 4 bases. This CDR3 comprises 8 residues. RNA transcripts yielded amplified TCR beta CDR3 regions. First-round RT-PCR with HTBI primers amplified the TCR CDR3 region. TCRdb re-derived calls from the multiplex PCR reads in MiXCR, one entry per CDR3 protein. Altogether 95,000 to 100,000 distinct CDR3 sequences are present, about 51% being singletons, with the ten largest covering 25% to 30%. Of note for this clonotype: Its antigen is currently unknown.

This receptor was identified in a woman aged 35 to 49 with Graves' hyperthyroidism. The sequenced material came from blood. The rearrangement joins TRBV20-1 to TRBJ2-6; D is unresolved. Here the CDR3 DNA reads TGCAGTGCTAGAGCTCCGACTTTC. Its protein product is CSARAPTF.